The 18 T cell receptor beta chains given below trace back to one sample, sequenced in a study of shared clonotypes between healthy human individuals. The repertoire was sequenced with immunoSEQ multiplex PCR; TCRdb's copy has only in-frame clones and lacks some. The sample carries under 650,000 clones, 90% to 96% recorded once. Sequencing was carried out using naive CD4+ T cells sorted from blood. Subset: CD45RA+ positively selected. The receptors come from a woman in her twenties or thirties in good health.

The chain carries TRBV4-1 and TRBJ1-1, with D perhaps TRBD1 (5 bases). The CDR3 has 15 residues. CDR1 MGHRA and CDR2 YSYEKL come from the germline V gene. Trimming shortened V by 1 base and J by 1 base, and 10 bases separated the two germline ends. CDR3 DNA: TGCGCCAGCAGCCAAGTTGGGGGAAGGAACACTGAAGCTTTCTTT. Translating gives CASSQVGGRNTEAFF.

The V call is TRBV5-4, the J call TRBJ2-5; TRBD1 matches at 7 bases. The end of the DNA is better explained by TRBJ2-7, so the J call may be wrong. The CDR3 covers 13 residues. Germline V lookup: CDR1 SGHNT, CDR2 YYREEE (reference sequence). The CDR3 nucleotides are TGTGCCAGCAGTCAACAGGGGCGGTACGAGCAGTACTTC. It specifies CASSQQGRYEQYF.

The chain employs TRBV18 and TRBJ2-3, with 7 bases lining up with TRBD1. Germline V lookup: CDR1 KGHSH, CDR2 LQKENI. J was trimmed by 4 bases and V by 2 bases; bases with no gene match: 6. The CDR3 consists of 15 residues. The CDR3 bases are TGTGCCAGCTCACCAATAGACCAGGGGGCAGATACGCAGTATTTT. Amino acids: CASSPIDQGADTQYF.

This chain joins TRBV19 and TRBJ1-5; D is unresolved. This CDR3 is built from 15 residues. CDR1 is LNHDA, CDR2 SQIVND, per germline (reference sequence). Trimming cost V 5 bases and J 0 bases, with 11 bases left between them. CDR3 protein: CASSLWLDSNQPQHF. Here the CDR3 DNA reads TGTGCCAGTAGTCTGTGGCTGGATAGCAATCAGCCCCAGCATTTT.

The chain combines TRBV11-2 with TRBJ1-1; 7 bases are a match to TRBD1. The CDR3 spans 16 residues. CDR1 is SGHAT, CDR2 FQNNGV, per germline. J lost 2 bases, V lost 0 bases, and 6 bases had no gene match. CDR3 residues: CASSLDAGGGNTEAFF. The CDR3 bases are TGTGCCAGCAGCTTAGACGCAGGGGGAGGTAACACTGAAGCTTTCTTT.

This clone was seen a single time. The CDR3, as DNA: TGTGCCAGCAGCCCACAATACCGGGGACAGGGGCGTATAGATACGCAGTATTTT. Protein: CASSPQYRGQGRIDTQYF. The chain combines TRBV7-7 with TRBJ2-3; 10 bases match TRBD1. The CDR3 loop spans 18 amino acids. Germline loops: CDR1 SSHAT, CDR2 FNYEAQ (reference sequence). After removal of 5 bases from V and 5 bases from J, the junction contained 16 bases not matched to a gene.

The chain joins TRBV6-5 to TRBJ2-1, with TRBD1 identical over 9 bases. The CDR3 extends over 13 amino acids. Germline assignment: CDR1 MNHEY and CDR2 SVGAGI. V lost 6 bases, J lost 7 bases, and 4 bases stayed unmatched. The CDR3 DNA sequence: TGTGCCAGCAGGCAGACAGGGGGGAATGAGCAGTTCTTC. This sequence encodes CASRQTGGNEQFF.

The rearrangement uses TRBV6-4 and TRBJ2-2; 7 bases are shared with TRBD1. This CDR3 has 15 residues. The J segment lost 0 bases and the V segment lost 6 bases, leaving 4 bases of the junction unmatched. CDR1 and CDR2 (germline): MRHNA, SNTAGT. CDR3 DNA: TGTGCCAGCAGCAGACAGGGATCGAACACCGGGGAGCTGTTTTTT. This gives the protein CASSRQGSNTGELFF.

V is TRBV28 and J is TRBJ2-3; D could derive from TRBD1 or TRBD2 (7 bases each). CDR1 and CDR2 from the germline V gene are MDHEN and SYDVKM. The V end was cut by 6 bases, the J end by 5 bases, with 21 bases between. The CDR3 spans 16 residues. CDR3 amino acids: CASRPRGPGGGDTQYF. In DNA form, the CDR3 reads TGTGCCAGCAGACCCCGGGGGCCAGGGGGGGGAGATACGCAGTATTTT.

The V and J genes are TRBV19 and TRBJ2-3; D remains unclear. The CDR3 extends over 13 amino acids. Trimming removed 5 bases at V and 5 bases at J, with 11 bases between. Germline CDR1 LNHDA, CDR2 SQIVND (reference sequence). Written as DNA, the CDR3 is TGTGCCAGTAGTCTGGACCCGGGAGATACGCAGTATTTT. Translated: CASSLDPGDTQYF.

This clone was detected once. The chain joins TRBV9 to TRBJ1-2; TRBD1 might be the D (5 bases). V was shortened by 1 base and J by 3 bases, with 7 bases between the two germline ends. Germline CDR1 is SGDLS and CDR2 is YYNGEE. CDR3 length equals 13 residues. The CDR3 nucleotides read TGTGCCAGCAGCGTATCCAGGGACTATGGCTACACCTTC. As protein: CASSVSRDYGYTF.

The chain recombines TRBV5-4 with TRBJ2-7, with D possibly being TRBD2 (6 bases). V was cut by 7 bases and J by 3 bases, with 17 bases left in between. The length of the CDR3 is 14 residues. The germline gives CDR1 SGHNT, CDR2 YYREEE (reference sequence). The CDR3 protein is CASGKDGGSYEQYF. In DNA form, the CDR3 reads TGTGCCAGCGGGAAGGATGGGGGGAGCTACGAGCAGTACTTC.

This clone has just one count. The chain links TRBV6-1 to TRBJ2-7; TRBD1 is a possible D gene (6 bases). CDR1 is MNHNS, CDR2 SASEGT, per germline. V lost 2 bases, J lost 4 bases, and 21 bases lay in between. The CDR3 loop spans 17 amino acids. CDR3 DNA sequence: TGTGCCAGCAGTGAACCGGGGCACCAGGGGAGAAAATACGAGCAGTACTTC. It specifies CASSEPGHQGRKYEQYF.

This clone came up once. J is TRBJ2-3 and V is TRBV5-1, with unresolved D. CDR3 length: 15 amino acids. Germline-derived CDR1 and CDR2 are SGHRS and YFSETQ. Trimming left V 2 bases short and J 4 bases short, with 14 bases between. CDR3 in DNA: TGCGCCAGCAGCTTAAGGCCTAGTGCATCAGATACGCAGTATTTT. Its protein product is CASSLRPSASDTQYF.

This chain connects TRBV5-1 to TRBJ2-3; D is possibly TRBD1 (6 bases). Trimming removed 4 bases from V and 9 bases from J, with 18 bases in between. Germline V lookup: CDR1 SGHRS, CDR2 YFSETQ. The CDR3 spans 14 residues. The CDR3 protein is CASSKDRPPATQYF. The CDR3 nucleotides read TGCGCCAGCAGCAAAGACAGGCCGCCTGCGACGCAGTATTTT. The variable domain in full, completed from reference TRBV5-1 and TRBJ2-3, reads KAGVTQTPRYLIKTRGQQVTLSCSPISGHRSVSWYQQTPGQGLQFLFEYFSETQRNKGNFPGRFSGRQFSNSRSEMNVSTLELGDSALYLCASSKDRPPATQYFGPGTRLTVL.

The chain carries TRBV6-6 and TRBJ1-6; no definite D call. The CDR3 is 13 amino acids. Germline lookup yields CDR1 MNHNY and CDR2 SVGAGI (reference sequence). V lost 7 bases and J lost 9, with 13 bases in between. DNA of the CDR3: TGTGCCAGCACTCTGGACGGGAGTTCACCCCTCCACTTT. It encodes CASTLDGSSPLHF.

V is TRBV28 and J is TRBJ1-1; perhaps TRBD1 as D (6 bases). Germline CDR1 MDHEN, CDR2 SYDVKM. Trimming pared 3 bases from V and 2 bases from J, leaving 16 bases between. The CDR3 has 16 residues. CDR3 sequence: CASSFPWGTLNTEAFF. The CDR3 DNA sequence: TGTGCCAGCAGTTTTCCATGGGGGACACTAAACACTGAAGCTTTCTTT.

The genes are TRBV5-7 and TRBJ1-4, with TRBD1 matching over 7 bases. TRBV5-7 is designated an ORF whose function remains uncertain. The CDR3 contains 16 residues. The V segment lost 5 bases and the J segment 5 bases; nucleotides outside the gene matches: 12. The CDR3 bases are TGTGCCAGCAGACAAAATCCGGGACAGTTAAATGAAAAACTGTTTTTT. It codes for CASRQNPGQLNEKLFF.